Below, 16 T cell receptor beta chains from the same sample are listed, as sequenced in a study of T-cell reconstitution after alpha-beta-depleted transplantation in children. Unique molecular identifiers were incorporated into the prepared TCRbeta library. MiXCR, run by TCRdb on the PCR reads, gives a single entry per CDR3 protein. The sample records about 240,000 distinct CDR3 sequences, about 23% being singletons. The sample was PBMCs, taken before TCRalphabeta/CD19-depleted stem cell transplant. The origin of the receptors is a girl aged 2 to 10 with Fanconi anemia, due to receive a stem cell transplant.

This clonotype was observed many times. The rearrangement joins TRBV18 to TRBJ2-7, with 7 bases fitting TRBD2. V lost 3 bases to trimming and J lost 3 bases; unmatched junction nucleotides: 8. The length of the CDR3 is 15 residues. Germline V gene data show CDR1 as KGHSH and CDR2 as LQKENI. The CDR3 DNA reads TGTGCCAGCTCACCTCTGGCGGGAGAGGGCTACGAGCAGTACTTC. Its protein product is CASSPLAGEGYEQYF.

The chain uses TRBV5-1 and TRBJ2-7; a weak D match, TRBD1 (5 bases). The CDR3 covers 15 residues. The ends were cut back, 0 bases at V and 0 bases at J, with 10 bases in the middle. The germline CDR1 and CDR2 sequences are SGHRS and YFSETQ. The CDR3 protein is CASSLVQGSSYEQYF. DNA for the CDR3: TGCGCCAGCAGCTTGGTTCAGGGAAGCTCCTACGAGCAGTACTTC.

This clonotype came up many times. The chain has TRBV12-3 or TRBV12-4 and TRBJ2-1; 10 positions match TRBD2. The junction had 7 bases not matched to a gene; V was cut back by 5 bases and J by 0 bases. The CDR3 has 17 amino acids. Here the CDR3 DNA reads TGTGCCAGCAGTCCCTCAGCGGGAGGGGTCTCCTACAATGAGCAGTTCTTC. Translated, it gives CASSPSAGGVSYNEQFF.

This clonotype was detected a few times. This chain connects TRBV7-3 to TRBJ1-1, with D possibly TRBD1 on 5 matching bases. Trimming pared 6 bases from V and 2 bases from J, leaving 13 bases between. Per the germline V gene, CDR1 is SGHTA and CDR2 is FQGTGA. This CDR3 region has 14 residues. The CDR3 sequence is CASSSGMRNTEAFF. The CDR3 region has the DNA TGTGCCAGCAGTTCAGGGATGAGAAACACTGAAGCTTTCTTT.

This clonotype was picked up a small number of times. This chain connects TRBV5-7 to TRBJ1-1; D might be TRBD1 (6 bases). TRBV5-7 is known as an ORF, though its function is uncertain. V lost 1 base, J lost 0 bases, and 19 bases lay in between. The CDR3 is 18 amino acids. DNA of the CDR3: TGTGCCAGCAGCTTGACCCCAGGGGCCATATTTCTGAACACTGAAGCTTTCTTT. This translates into CASSLTPGAIFLNTEAFF.

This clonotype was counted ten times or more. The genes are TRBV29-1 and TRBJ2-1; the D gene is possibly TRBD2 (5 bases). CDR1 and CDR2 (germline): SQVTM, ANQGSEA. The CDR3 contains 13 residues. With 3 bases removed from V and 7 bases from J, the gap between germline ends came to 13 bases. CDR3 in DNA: TGCAGCGTTGAGGACTTTCTTAGGAATGAGCAGTTCTTC. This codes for CSVEDFLRNEQFF.

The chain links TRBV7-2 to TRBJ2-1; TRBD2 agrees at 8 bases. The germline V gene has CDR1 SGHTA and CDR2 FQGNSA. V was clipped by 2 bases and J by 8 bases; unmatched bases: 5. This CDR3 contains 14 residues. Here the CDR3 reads CASSLTGGPDEQFF. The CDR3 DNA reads TGTGCCAGCAGCTTAACGGGGGGGCCGGATGAGCAGTTCTTC. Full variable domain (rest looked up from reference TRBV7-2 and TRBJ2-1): GAGVSQSPSNKVTEKGKDVELRCDPISGHTALYWYRQSLGQGLEFLIYFQGNSAPDKSGLPSDRFSAERTGGSVSTLTIQRTQQEDSAVYLCASSLTGGPDEQFFGPGTRLTVL.

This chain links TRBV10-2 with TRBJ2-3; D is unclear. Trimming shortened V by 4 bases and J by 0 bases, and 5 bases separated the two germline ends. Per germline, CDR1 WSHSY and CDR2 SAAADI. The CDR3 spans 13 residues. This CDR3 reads CASSGVSTDTQYF. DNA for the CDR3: TGCGCCAGCAGTGGGGTCAGCACAGATACGCAGTATTTT.

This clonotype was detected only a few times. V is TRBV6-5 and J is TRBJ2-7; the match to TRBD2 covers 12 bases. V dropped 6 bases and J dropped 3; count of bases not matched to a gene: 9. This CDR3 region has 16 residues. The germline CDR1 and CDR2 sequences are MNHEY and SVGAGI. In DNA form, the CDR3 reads TGTGCCAGCAGGACTCGGACTAGCGGGAATATCTACGAGCAGTACTTC. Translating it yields CASRTRTSGNIYEQYF.

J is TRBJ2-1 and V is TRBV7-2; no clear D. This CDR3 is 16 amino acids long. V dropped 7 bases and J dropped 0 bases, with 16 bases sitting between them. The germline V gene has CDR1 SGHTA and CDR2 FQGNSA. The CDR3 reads CASTPRDVYSYNEQFF. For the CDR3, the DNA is TGTGCCAGCACCCCTAGAGACGTTTACTCCTACAATGAGCAGTTCTTC.

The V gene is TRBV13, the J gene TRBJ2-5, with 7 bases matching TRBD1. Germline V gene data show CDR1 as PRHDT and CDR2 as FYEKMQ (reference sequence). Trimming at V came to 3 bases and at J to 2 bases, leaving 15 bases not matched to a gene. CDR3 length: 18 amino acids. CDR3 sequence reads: CASSLGLTTGTAQETQYF. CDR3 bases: TGTGCCAGCAGCTTGGGGCTCACCACCGGGACAGCACAAGAGACCCAGTACTTC.

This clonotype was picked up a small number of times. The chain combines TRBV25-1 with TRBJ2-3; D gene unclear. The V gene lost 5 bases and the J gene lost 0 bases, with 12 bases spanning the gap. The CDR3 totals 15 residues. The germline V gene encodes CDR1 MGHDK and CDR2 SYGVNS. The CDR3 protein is CASSHTGPSTDTQYF. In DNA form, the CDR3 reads TGTGCCAGCAGTCATACGGGTCCTAGCACAGATACGCAGTATTTT.

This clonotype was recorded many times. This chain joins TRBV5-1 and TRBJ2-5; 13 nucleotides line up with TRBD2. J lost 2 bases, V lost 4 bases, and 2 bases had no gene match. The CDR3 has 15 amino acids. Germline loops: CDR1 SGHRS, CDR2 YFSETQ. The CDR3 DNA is TGCGCCAGCAGCACGGGACTAGCGGGGCAAGAGACCCAGTACTTC. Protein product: CASSTGLAGQETQYF.

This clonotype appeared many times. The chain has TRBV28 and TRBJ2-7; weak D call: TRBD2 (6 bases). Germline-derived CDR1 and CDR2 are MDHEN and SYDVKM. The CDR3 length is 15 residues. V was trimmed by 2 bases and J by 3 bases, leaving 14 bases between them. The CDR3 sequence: CASSLPEGFGYEQYF. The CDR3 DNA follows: TGTGCCAGCAGTTTACCGGAGGGTTTCGGCTACGAGCAGTACTTC.

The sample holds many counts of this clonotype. CDR3 protein: CASSVGDNYEQYF. The CDR3 nucleotides are TGTGCCAGCAGCGTAGGGGACAACTACGAGCAGTACTTC. The chain is built from TRBV9 and TRBJ2-7; D may be TRBD1 (6 bases). V gave up 0 bases and J gave up 3 bases, with 7 bases separating them. The CDR3 totals 13 residues. The germline gives CDR1 SGDLS, CDR2 YYNGEE.

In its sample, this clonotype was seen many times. The CDR3 here is CSARADSSYEQYF. CDR3 nucleotide sequence: TGCAGTGCTAGAGCGGACAGCTCCTACGAGCAGTACTTC. The rearrangement links TRBV20-1 to TRBJ2-7; D is perhaps TRBD1 (6 bases). This CDR3 is built from 13 residues. Trimming shortened V by 1 base and J by 0 bases, and 7 bases separated the two germline ends. CDR1 and CDR2 (germline): DFQATT, SNEGSKA (reference sequence).